This TCR beta chain was sequenced during a study of cytomegalovirus exposure and HLA in healthy donors. PCR used 60 Vbeta primers and 13 Jbeta primers. Data came from immunoSEQ multiplex PCR; TCRdb stores just in-frame clones and leaves some out. The sample holds some 100,000 clones, approximately 81% seen once. V was pared by 2 bases and J by 2 bases, with 7 bases of the junction left unmatched. This CDR3 is 16 amino acids long. From germline, CDR1 is SGHRS and CDR2 YFSETQ. The source is a girl aged 2 to 10 in good health and CMV-seropositive. The chain couples TRBV5-1 to TRBJ2-3; the match to TRBD2 covers 8 bases. The specimen sequenced was PBMCs. The CDR3 is CASSFLTSGLTDTQYF. The CDR3 DNA reads TGCGCCAGCAGCTTTCTAACTAGCGGCCTCACAGATACGCAGTATTTT.